The entry below describes one T cell receptor (beta chain). What it recognizes is unknown. These data belong to a study of cytomegalovirus exposure and HLA in healthy donors. Study-level background: Caucasian-associated ancestry cluster membership applied to 75% to 85% of approximately 420 genotyped donors. Overall study results and limits: Rarity held for most TCR sequences, but there were some public TCRs that occurred in many donors.

This CDR3 has 16 amino acids. V lost 4 bases and J lost 1, with 16 bases in between. Looked up from germline, CDR1 is SGHDN and CDR2 is FVKESK. PCR primers comprised 60 Vbeta and 13 Jbeta primers. Clones were read by immunoSEQ multiplex PCR, and TCRdb kept only the in-frame ones, dropping some. This sample's table reports under 65,000 clones. The chain combines TRBV14 with TRBJ1-1; a possible D gene is TRBD1 (6 bases). The clonotype was recovered from a woman between 40 and 55 years old in good health and CMV-seronegative. Sequencing input: PBMCs. CDR3 sequence (DNA): TGTGCCAGCAGCCCACTGGGAACAGGGCAGAACACTGAAGCTTTCTTT. Its protein is CASSPLGTGQNTEAFF.